What follows is one TCR beta chain and its context. This receptor's antigen is unknown. One base away there is no much larger clone; base qualities are not given. The record originates from a study of neoadjuvant nivolumab and ipilimumab in lung cancer (dated by TCRdb to between 2020 and 2021). Turning to the overall study: Nivolumab was given at 3 mg/kg intravenously on days 1, 15 and 29, and the combination arm added ipilimumab 1 mg/kg on day 1 only. The major pathologic response (MPR) rate in the intention-to-treat population in each study arm was designated as the primary trial endpoint. A total of around 45 patients with operable NSCLC were treated in the trial, with around 23 randomized to nivolumab monotherapy and about 20 randomized to nivolumab plus ipilimumab. TCR repertoires were compared between pretherapy (baseline) peripheral blood and tumors resected at surgery after neoadjuvant immune checkpoint blockade. Matched pretherapy and resected tumor pairs were analyzed for seven patients, of whom four received nivolumab and three received nivolumab plus ipilimumab.

V is cut back by 2 bases and J by 2 bases, with 4 bases in the junction unmatched. The CDR3, from cysteine to phenylalanine, totals 15 residues. CDR3 DNA is the only sequence kept; it has 45 bases, read in frame from the first base. CDR1 and CDR2 are read off the germline V gene (reference sequence) as GTSNPN and SVGIG. Receptor libraries were prepared by the immunoSEQ multiplex PCR assay. From the authors' description of their analysis: Richness and clonality were used to summarize the repertoires, and clones that significantly expanded or contracted between pre- and post-therapy samples were identified. TCRdb took over this immuneACCESS table, retaining in-frame rearrangements with V and J assigned. Such tables are incomplete; in checked studies, under half of the missing clones stem from an unresolved V gene, and the remainder is unexplained. V and J calls and clone size are as listed in that table; D and trimming were resolved from the DNA. The sample table contains 40,000 to 60,000 clones; only one count was recorded for around 88% of them. The top ten clonotypes cover approximately 3.5% of the sample.

The sample's time point label is to be understood as: pretherapy, before neoadjuvant immune checkpoint inhibitors. Samples came from the phase 2 randomized NEOSTAR trial, which tested neoadjuvant nivolumab or nivolumab plus ipilimumab followed by surgery in operable NSCLC. Results and caveats for the whole study, not just this receptor: TCR sequencing was performed in a small number of samples. TCR richness and clonality were greater in resected tumors than in tumor-adjacent uninvolved lung, and increases were seen in more dual-therapy-treated tumors. No significant correlation was found between TCR clonality and pathologic tumor regression, and only a single major-pathologic-response sample was available for the analysis of TCR clonality versus pathologic tumor regression. From pretherapy to surgery, tumor T-cell richness and clonality increased in three of three dual-therapy tumors but in only two of four nivolumab-treated tumors. Pretherapy blood TCR richness correlated positively with richness in tumors resected after neoadjuvant therapy (Spearman R ≈ 0.86).

The rearrangement combines TRBV30 with TRBJ2-4, with 9 middle bases fitting TRBD2. This clonotype originated in an adult with non-small cell lung cancer. Some clones in this sample may be carry-over from other donors' samples. The sample consisted of blood, taken before neoadjuvant nivolumab, alone or with ipilimumab. DNA sequence: TGTGCCTGGAGTTGGGCTAGCGGGACCAAAAACATTCAGTACTTC. It encodes CAWSWASGTKNIQYF.